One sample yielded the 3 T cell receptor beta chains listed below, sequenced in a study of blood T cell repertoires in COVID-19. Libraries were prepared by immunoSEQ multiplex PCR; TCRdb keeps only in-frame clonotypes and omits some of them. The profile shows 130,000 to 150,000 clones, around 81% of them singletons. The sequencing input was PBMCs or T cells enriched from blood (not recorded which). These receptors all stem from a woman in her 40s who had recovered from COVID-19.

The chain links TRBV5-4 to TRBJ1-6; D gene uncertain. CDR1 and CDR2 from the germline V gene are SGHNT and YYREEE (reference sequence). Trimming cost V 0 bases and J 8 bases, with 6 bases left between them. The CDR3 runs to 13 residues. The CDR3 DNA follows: TGTGCCAGCAGCTTGGTGCGGGATTCACCCCTCCACTTT. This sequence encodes CASSLVRDSPLHF.

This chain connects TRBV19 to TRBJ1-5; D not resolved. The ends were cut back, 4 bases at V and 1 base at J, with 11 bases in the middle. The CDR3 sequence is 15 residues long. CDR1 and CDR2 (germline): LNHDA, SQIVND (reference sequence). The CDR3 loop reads CASSTTYTSNQPQHF. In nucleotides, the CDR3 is TGTGCCAGTAGTACGACTTACACGAGCAATCAGCCCCAGCATTTT.

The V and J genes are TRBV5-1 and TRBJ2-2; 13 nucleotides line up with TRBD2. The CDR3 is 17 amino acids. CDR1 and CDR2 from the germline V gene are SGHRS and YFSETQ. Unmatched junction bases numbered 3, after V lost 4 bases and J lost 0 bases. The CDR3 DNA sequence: TGCGCCAGCAGCCGGACTAGCGGGGGTTCGAACACCGGGGAGCTGTTTTTT. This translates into CASSRTSGGSNTGELFF.